Listed below are T cell receptor beta chains from one sample, sequenced in a study of blood T cell repertoires in COVID-19. Method: immunoSEQ multiplex PCR; TCRdb's copy keeps in-frame clones and lacks some. The repertoire consists of approximately 84,000 clones, with over 65% occurring once and the leading ten covering roughly an eighth. Sequencing used peripheral blood. The receptors derive from a human donor in a cohort sampled during active COVID-19. The CDR3 runs from the conserved cysteine through the conserved F or W. Each record gives: D gene, clone size, V gene, J gene, CDR3 protein, CDR3 DNA. A D gene is named only where the DNA matches it firmly. Where a row states a size, it is once, few, many or the class of an expanded clone; other rows omit it.

TRBD2	.	TRBV28	TRBJ2-5	CASSHQVAGDETQYF	TGTGCCAGCAGTCACCAAGTAGCGGGGGACGAGACCCAGTACTTC
.	.	TRBV9	TRBJ2-1	CASSVLPYNEQFF	TGTGCCAGCAGCGTCCTACCCTACAATGAGCAGTTCTTC
.	.	TRBV28	TRBJ1-6	CASRTTGSDSPLHF	TGTGCCAGCAGGACAACAGGGAGTGATTCACCCCTCCACTTT
.	.	TRBV29-1	TRBJ1-2	CSVYRSYGYTF	TGCAGCGTGTACAGGTCCTATGGCTACACCTTC
TRBD1	.	TRBV18	TRBJ2-1	CASSRTGTYNEQFF	TGTGCCAGCTCTAGGACAGGGACCTACAATGAGCAGTTCTTC
TRBD1	.	TRBV7-8	TRBJ2-7	CASSSTGTGYEQYF	TGTGCCAGCAGCTCGACAGGGACAGGCTACGAGCAGTACTTC
.	.	TRBV5-5	TRBJ1-1	CASSLGGSMNTEAFF	TGTGCCAGCAGCTTGGGGGGCAGTATGAACACTGAAGCTTTCTTT
TRBD1	.	TRBV2	TRBJ1-2	CASLRRTGEYGYTF	TGTGCCAGCCTACGTAGGACAGGGGAGTATGGCTACACCTTC
.	.	TRBV5-6	TRBJ2-5	CASSSTGGLADF	TGTGCCAGCAGCTCCACAGGGGGACTAGCAGACTTC
TRBD1	.	TRBV9	TRBJ1-2	CASSLSGRGQGYTF	TGTGCCAGCAGCCTCAGTGGCAGGGGGCAAGGCTACACCTTC
TRBD1	.	TRBV14	TRBJ2-4	CASSQTRQGIQYF	TGTGCCAGCAGCCAAACCCGACAGGGTATTCAGTACTTC
TRBD1	.	TRBV5-1	TRBJ1-4	CASSWGTGSEKLFF	TGCGCCAGCAGCTGGGGGACAGGGAGTGAAAAACTGTTTTTT
.	.	TRBV7-8	TRBJ1-2	CASSLIANYGYTF	TGTGCCAGCAGCTTAATAGCTAACTATGGCTACACCTTC
.	.	TRBV19	TRBJ1-5	CASGPGTQSNQPQHF	TGTGCCAGTGGGCCCGGGACACAAAGCAATCAGCCCCAGCATTTT
.	.	TRBV6-2/TRBV6-3	TRBJ1-2	CASSYGGTNYGYTF	TGTGCCAGCAGTTACGGGGGCACTAACTATGGCTACACCTTC
.	.	TRBV5-1	TRBJ1-2	CASSFGQSYYGYTF	TGCGCCAGCAGCTTCGGACAGTCGTACTATGGCTACACCTTC
.	.	TRBV11-1	TRBJ2-3	CASSLERADTQYF	TGTGCCAGCAGCTTAGAGAGGGCAGATACGCAGTATTTT
.	.	TRBV2	TRBJ1-2	CASSARQVPDYGYTF	TGTGCCAGCAGTGCTCGACAGGTTCCGGACTATGGCTACACCTTC
TRBD1	once	TRBV19	TRBJ1-1	CASGQGPGNTEAFF	TGTGCCAGCGGACAGGGTCCAGGGAACACTGAAGCTTTCTTT
.	.	TRBV29-1	TRBJ2-3	CSADAGSTDTQYF	TGCAGCGCCGACGCGGGAAGCACAGATACGCAGTATTTT
TRBD2	.	TRBV7-9	TRBJ2-2	CASSAGERSGELFF	TGTGCCAGCAGCGCGGGGGAGCGTTCCGGGGAGCTGTTTTTT
.	.	TRBV19	TRBJ2-1	CASSPPRDIYEQFF	TGTGCCAGTAGCCCCCCACGGGACATATATGAGCAGTTCTTC
TRBD1	.	TRBV5-1	TRBJ1-6	CASSPRGTGDSPLHF	TGCGCCAGCAGCCCTCGTGGGACAGGCGATTCACCCCTCCACTTT
.	.	TRBV13	TRBJ1-4	CASSLVGGEKLFF	TGTGCCAGCAGCTTAGTCGGGGGGGAAAAACTGTTTTTT
TRBD1	.	TRBV5-4	TRBJ1-4	CASSRDRVSEKLFF	TGTGCCAGCAGCAGGGACAGGGTATCGGAAAAACTGTTTTTT
TRBD2	.	TRBV2	TRBJ2-7	CASSPREDGEQYF	TGTGCCAGCAGCCCCCGGGAGGATGGGGAGCAGTACTTC
.	.	TRBV6-5	TRBJ2-4	CASSPSLANKNIQYF	TGTGCCAGCAGCCCCTCCTTGGCCAACAAAAACATTCAGTACTTC
.	.	TRBV27	TRBJ1-2	CASSLLPTRGYTF	TGTGCCAGCAGTTTACTCCCCACGCGGGGCTACACCTTC
.	.	TRBV11-1	TRBJ2-3	CASSLEGGLTDTQYF	TGTGCCAGCAGCTTAGAAGGAGGTCTCACAGATACGCAGTATTTT
TRBD2	.	TRBV7-3	TRBJ2-1	CASSLMGTKDEQFF	TGTGCCAGCAGCTTAATGGGGACTAAAGATGAGCAGTTCTTC
TRBD2	.	TRBV28	TRBJ2-3	CASSETSGRAPDTQYF	TGTGCCAGCAGTGAAACTAGCGGGAGGGCCCCAGATACGCAGTATTTT
TRBD2	.	TRBV5-6	TRBJ2-2	CASSLGGLAGTTGELFF	TGTGCCAGCAGCTTGGGGGGACTAGCGGGGACCACCGGGGAGCTGTTTTTT
.	.	TRBV4-1	TRBJ2-2	CASSQIPLLQGNANTGELFF	TGCGCCAGCAGCCAAATCCCCCTTCTACAGGGAAACGCGAACACCGGGGAGCTGTTTTTT
TRBD1	.	TRBV5-1	TRBJ1-2	CASSLGQGPNYGYTF	TGCGCCAGCAGCTTGGGACAGGGACCTAACTATGGCTACACCTTC
TRBD1	.	TRBV28	TRBJ1-5	CASSWRQGTQPQHF	TGTGCCAGCAGCTGGAGACAGGGGACTCAGCCCCAGCATTTT
.	.	TRBV7-9	TRBJ2-6	CASSFVFSGANVLTF	TGTGCCAGCAGCTTCGTGTTCTCTGGGGCCAACGTCCTGACTTTC
.	.	TRBV19	TRBJ2-6	CASKGTPGANVLTF	TGTGCCAGTAAGGGGACACCTGGGGCCAACGTCCTGACTTTC
TRBD1	.	TRBV9	TRBJ1-2	CASRGDRVNGYTF	TGTGCCAGCAGGGGAGACAGGGTAAACGGCTACACCTTC
.	once	TRBV5-6	TRBJ2-7	CASSFSLKSYEQYF	TGTGCCAGCAGCTTCTCCCTAAAGTCCTACGAGCAGTACTTC
.	.	TRBV19	TRBJ2-7	CASSTGLRATEQYF	TGTGCCAGTAGTACCGGGCTCAGGGCGACCGAGCAGTACTTC
.	.	TRBV11-2	TRBJ1-3	CASSRDPGEGNTIYF	TGTGCCAGCAGCCGGGATCCGGGCGAGGGAAACACCATATATTTT
TRBD1	.	TRBV19	TRBJ1-5	CASSRPGQGYQPQHF	TGTGCCAGTAGTAGGCCCGGACAGGGCTATCAGCCCCAGCATTTT
TRBD1	.	TRBV10-2	TRBJ2-7	CASSEDRDEQYF	TGCGCCAGCAGTGAGGACAGGGACGAGCAGTACTTC
TRBD1	.	TRBV7-9	TRBJ2-2	CASSLTGAPGELFF	TGTGCCAGCAGCCTAACAGGGGCCCCCGGGGAGCTGTTTTTT
TRBD1	once	TRBV28	TRBJ1-5	CASSETGTGGLKPQHF	TGTGCCAGCAGTGAGACCGGGACAGGGGGCTTAAAGCCCCAGCATTTT
.	.	TRBV5-6	TRBJ2-3	CASTESGADTQYF	TGTGCCAGCACCGAATCAGGCGCAGATACGCAGTATTTT
.	few	TRBV10-2	TRBJ2-7	CASSEGGRYEQYF	TGCGCCAGCAGTGAAGGGGGAAGGTACGAGCAGTACTTC
.	.	TRBV5-1	TRBJ1-5	CASSLGQYQPQHF	TGCGCCAGCAGCTTGGGACAGTATCAGCCCCAGCATTTT
.	.	TRBV5-1	TRBJ2-2	CASSLLLAGELFF	TGCGCCAGCAGCCTACTTCTAGCCGGGGAGCTGTTTTTT
TRBD1	.	TRBV18	TRBJ1-6	CASSPLGQGLDNSPLHF	TGTGCCAGCTCACCACTCGGACAGGGACTCGATAATTCACCCCTCCACTTT
.	.	TRBV5-1	TRBJ1-1	CASSLVGETGAEAFF	TGCGCCAGCAGCTTGGTCGGGGAAACCGGGGCTGAAGCTTTCTTT
TRBD2	.	TRBV9	TRBJ2-3	CASSVSGASGMVGDTQYF	TGTGCCAGCAGCGTATCAGGAGCTAGCGGGATGGTAGGGGATACGCAGTATTTT
.	.	TRBV5-5	TRBJ2-1	CASSLTGSYNEQFF	TGTGCCAGCAGCTTGACAGGGTCATACAATGAGCAGTTCTTC